One sample yielded the 4 T cell receptor beta chains listed below, sequenced in a study of T cells in Graves' hyperthyroidism and ophthalmopathy. RNA transcripts provided the source from which TCR beta CDR3 regions were amplified. The study used the HTBI primer set for a first-round RT-PCR of the TCR CDR3. TCRdb re-called the multiplex PCR reads through MiXCR, storing one row per CDR3 protein. Among approximately 410,000 distinct CDR3 sequences listed, roughly 15% were seen once. Sequenced sample: blood. All receptors derive from a young woman with Graves' hyperthyroidism.

This clonotype was seen ten or more times. The chain joins TRBV28 to TRBJ2-7; a possible D gene is TRBD1 (6 bases). Germline V gene data show CDR1 as MDHEN and CDR2 as SYDVKM. This CDR3 spans 16 amino acids. Trimming removed 6 bases from V and 0 bases from J, with 18 bases in between. The CDR3 DNA sequence: TGTGCCAGCAGCCCCAGGGTTGAGGGGGTCTCCTACGAGCAGTACTTC. Encoded protein: CASSPRVEGVSYEQYF.

This clonotype was detected many times. The V and J genes are TRBV20-1 and TRBJ2-1; maybe TRBD2 (5 bases). The CDR3 has 16 amino acids. V lost 1 base and J 1 base, leaving 14 bases between the germline ends. CDR1 DFQATT and CDR2 SNEGSKA come from the germline V gene (reference sequence). CDR3 DNA sequence: TGCAGTGCTAGAGTGTACGGGGAAGGGTCCTACAATGAGCAGTTCTTC. Translation: CSARVYGEGSYNEQFF.

The gene calls are TRBV28 and TRBJ2-1; 10 bases are shared with TRBD1. Per the germline V gene, CDR1 is MDHEN and CDR2 is SYDVKM. J was trimmed by 3 bases and V by 8 bases; bases with no gene match: 4. The CDR3 totals 14 residues. The CDR3 DNA sequence: TGTGCCAGCCGAAGGACAGGGGGCTACAATGAGCAGTTCTTC. Its protein is CASRRTGGYNEQFF.

This clonotype was observed a few times. A clone one base away is much larger, so this may be a read error. V and J are TRBV7-2 and TRBJ2-7; the D gene is possibly TRBD1 (6 bases). Trimming pared 7 bases from V and 2 bases from J, leaving 18 bases between. This CDR3 is 15 amino acids long. CDR1 SGHTA and CDR2 FQGNSA come from the germline V gene. The CDR3 nucleotides read TGTGCCAGCACCTTCACCAAGGGACACCCCTACGAGCAGTACTTC. Amino acids: CASTFTKGHPYEQYF. Variable domain in full (rest from reference TRBV7-2 and TRBJ2-7): GAGVSQSPSNKVTEKGKDVELRCDPISGHTALYWYRQSLGQGLEFLIYFQGNSAPDKSGLPSDRFSAERTGGSVSTLTIQRTQQEDSAVYLCASTFTKGHPYEQYFGPGTRLTVT.